This T cell receptor beta chain was sequenced in a study of cytomegalovirus exposure and HLA in healthy donors. Study details: Earlier results showed 90 million to 120 million unique TCR beta sequences derived from approximately 170 million T cells.

The PCR made use of 60 Vbeta and 13 Jbeta primers. The table came from immunoSEQ multiplex PCR; TCRdb's copy has only in-frame clones and leaves some out. The sample includes 150,000 to 200,000 clones, 80% of them seen just once. This clone was recorded a few times. Its specificity is not known. The V gene's germline CDR1 is SGHDN and CDR2 FVKESK. This CDR3 has 16 residues. V lost 1 base and J lost 5; bases outside the gene matches: 6. Findings of the study overall: A later analysis showed TCR association rates differing by HLA locus, peaking at DRB1 and lowest at HLA-C. Specific recognition of CMV antigens was confirmed in vitro for a few chains (all CMV-associated). For TCR beta chains, V- and J-gene trimming was later linked to a missense DCLRE1C variant.

The chain uses TRBV14 and TRBJ2-1; 9 nucleotides match TRBD1. This TCR came from a man aged 25 to 40 in good health and CMV-seropositive. Sequenced material: PBMCs. CDR3 DNA sequence: TGTGCCAGCAGCCAAGTACCGGGACAGGGAGACAATGAGCAGTTCTTC. Its protein is CASSQVPGQGDNEQFF.